The clone carrying this T cell receptor (beta chain) was observed at least ten times. The V and J ends lost 6 bases and 5 bases, in that order; junction bases with no gene match: 2. Per germline, CDR1 LNHDA and CDR2 SQIVND (reference sequence). The CDR3 extends over 12 amino acids. This record belongs to a study of T cell changes during pregnancy in multiple sclerosis. TCRdb's copy holds only in-frame clones and misses some; the assay was immunoSEQ multiplex PCR. This sample has about 89,000 clones, with 94% found just once. The starting material was peripheral blood, obtained after pregnancy. This receptor was obtained from a female donor in good health, enrolled as a control in a pregnancy study. The chain is built from TRBV19 and TRBJ1-1; 8 bases are shared with TRBD1. CDR3 bases: TGTGCCAGTAGCAGGGGGCGAACTGAAGCTTTCTTT. Residues: CASSRGRTEAFF.